Listed here are 29 T cell receptor beta chains from one sample, sequenced in a study of T cells in Graves' hyperthyroidism and ophthalmopathy. Amplification of TCR beta CDR3 regions was performed using RNA transcripts as template. Using the HTBI primer set, a first-round RT-PCR was run on the TCR CDR3. TCRdb recomputed calls from the multiplex PCR reads with MiXCR, one row per CDR3 protein. The sample lists over 650,000 distinct CDR3 sequences, just under 45% seen once, with roughly 7.2% in the top ten. The specimen was peripheral blood or thyroid tissue (not recorded which). The receptors were gathered from an adult man with Graves' disease, either hyperthyroidism or ophthalmopathy (not recorded which).

The V call is TRBV2, the J call TRBJ1-5; D remains unclear. The V end was cut by 5 bases, the J end by 1 base, with 6 bases between. This CDR3 has 13 residues. Per the germline V gene, CDR1 is SNHLY and CDR2 is FYNNEI. The CDR3 protein is CASSLKSNQPQHF. The CDR3 DNA reads as TGTGCCAGCAGTTTAAAGAGCAATCAGCCCCAGCATTTT.

Ten or more counts support this clonotype. The genes are TRBV7-9 and TRBJ1-4, with D unresolved. V shed 0 bases and J shed 0 bases, with 8 bases lying between them. CDR3 length equals 16 residues. Germline V gives CDR1 SEHNR, CDR2 FQNEAQ (reference sequence). CDR3 loop: CASSLATESTNEKLFF. In DNA, the CDR3 is TGTGCCAGCAGCTTAGCAACAGAATCAACTAATGAAAAACTGTTTTTT.

The rearrangement joins TRBV20-1 to TRBJ2-7, with TRBD1 matching over 9 bases. The CDR3 is 15 residues long. CDR1 is DFQATT and CDR2 is SNEGSKA in the germline V gene (reference sequence). After removal of 0 bases from V and 2 bases from J, the junction contained 5 bases not matched to a gene. This CDR3 is CSARDPRQGAYEQYF. The CDR3 coding sequence is TGCAGTGCTAGAGATCCACGACAGGGGGCCTACGAGCAGTACTTC.

The chain employs TRBV7-6 and TRBJ1-5; tentatively, D is TRBD1 (6 bases). The CDR3 contains 19 residues. The germline gives CDR1 SGHVS, CDR2 FNYEAQ. Trimming pared 4 bases from V and 3 bases from J, leaving 25 bases between. The CDR3 nucleotides are TGTGCCAGCAGCTCAACAGCGGGTGCAGGGGTGGGGAACAATCAGCCCCAGCATTTT. Translated: CASSSTAGAGVGNNQPQHF.

V and J are TRBV20-1 and TRBJ2-5; tentative D call: TRBD2 (6 bases). Trimming pared 0 bases from V and 0 bases from J, leaving 8 bases between. This CDR3 contains 14 residues. Germline CDR1 is DFQATT and CDR2 is SNEGSKA (reference sequence). CDR3 DNA: TGCAGTGCTAGAGATCGGGGGAACCAAGAGACCCAGTACTTC. Residues: CSARDRGNQETQYF.

The chain couples TRBV5-6 to TRBJ1-4; 9 positions agree with TRBD1. Germline V lookup: CDR1 SGHDT, CDR2 YYEEEE. The CDR3 length is 15 residues. V shed 4 bases, J shed 8 bases, and the junction held 9 bases outside the gene matches. The CDR3 DNA reads TGTGCCAGCAGCGTGACAGGGGGGTATGAGGAAAAACTGTTTTTT. Its protein is CASSVTGGYEEKLFF.

This clonotype showed up just a few times. The gene calls are TRBV14 and TRBJ1-1; D perhaps matches TRBD1 (5 bases). This CDR3 has 15 residues. V lost 4 bases, J lost 10 bases, and 22 bases lay in between. The germline V gene has CDR1 SGHDN and CDR2 FVKESK. The CDR3 DNA follows: TGTGCCAGCAGCCTAGAGGGCTCGGGACCCCAAGGAGCTTTCTTT. Translated, it gives CASSLEGSGPQGAFF.

This clonotype was seen only a few times. The V gene is TRBV2, the J gene TRBJ2-2; tentatively, D is TRBD1 (7 bases). The CDR3 extends over 15 amino acids. Germline V gene data show CDR1 as SNHLY and CDR2 as FYNNEI. The V and J ends lost 6 bases and 1 base respectively, with 12 bases between them. This chain's CDR3 is CASSPGDRNTGELFF. The CDR3 DNA follows: TGTGCCAGCAGCCCGGGGGACAGGAACACCGGGGAGCTGTTTTTT.

The chain recombines TRBV2 with TRBJ1-3, with D perhaps TRBD1 (5 bases). Germline CDR1 reads SNHLY; CDR2 reads FYNNEI. The CDR3 contains 14 residues. The V gene lost 5 bases and the J gene lost 1 base, with 9 bases spanning the gap. The CDR3 nucleotides are TGTGCCAGCAGTCTCAGGGAATCTGGAAACACCATATATTTT. Its protein is CASSLRESGNTIYF.

The chain uses TRBV10-3 and TRBJ1-1, with D maybe TRBD1 (5 bases). Germline V lookup: CDR1 ENHRY, CDR2 SYGVKD. Trimming left V 3 bases short and J 6 bases short, with 14 bases between. This CDR3 region has 14 residues. CDR3 sequence reads: CAISDYFRVAEAFF. CDR3 DNA: TGTGCCATCAGTGACTACTTCAGGGTTGCTGAAGCTTTCTTT.

The chain joins TRBV5-6 to TRBJ1-2; D is uncertain. CDR1 and CDR2 from the germline V gene are SGHDT and YYEEEE. The CDR3 extends over 14 amino acids. V lost 5 bases and J lost 8, with 19 bases in between. The CDR3 nucleotides read TGTGCCAGCAGTTTGTCCCCGTTCAATGGGGGCTACACCTTC. Its translation is CASSLSPFNGGYTF.

In the case of this clonotype: Compared with germline, one end of the junction differs, possibly owing to a read error. The chain recombines TRBV7-9 with TRBJ2-2; D not certain. The CDR3 is 10 amino acids. CDR1 is SEHNR and CDR2 is FQNEAQ in the germline V gene (reference sequence). CDR3 sequence: CSSSSGELFF. In nucleotides, the CDR3 is TGTTCCAGCAGTTCCGGGGAGCTGTTTTTT.

This chain joins TRBV7-8 and TRBJ2-7; 8 nucleotides match TRBD2. J gave up 7 bases and V 6 bases, and 11 bases lay outside the gene matches. Germline-derived CDR1 and CDR2 are SGHVS and FQNEAQ. This CDR3 is built from 14 residues. CDR3 in amino acids: CASRDREGLGEQYF. DNA of the CDR3: TGTGCCAGCAGAGATCGGGAGGGGTTGGGTGAGCAGTACTTC.

This clonotype occurred a few times. The V and J genes are TRBV6-5 and TRBJ1-4, with D maybe TRBD1 (5 bases). CDR1 and CDR2 from the germline V gene are MNHEY and SVGAGI. The V end was cut by 2 bases, the J end by 8 bases, with 6 bases between. This CDR3 is built from 12 residues. The CDR3 nucleotides are TGTGCCAGCAGTTACAGGACAGAAAAACTGTTTTTT. Translated, it gives CASSYRTEKLFF.

The genes are TRBV7-8 and TRBJ1-1; TRBD1 agrees at 7 bases. Germline values: CDR1 SGHVS, CDR2 FQNEAQ. This CDR3 region has 14 residues. V lost 4 bases, J lost 7 bases, and 9 bases stayed unmatched. The CDR3 loop is CASSWNRGQFEAFF. The CDR3 DNA reads as TGTGCCAGCAGCTGGAACAGGGGACAGTTTGAAGCTTTCTTT.

The chain joins TRBV15 to TRBJ2-7; 8 nucleotides align to TRBD1. V shed 2 bases, J shed 4 bases, and the junction held 7 bases outside the gene matches. Germline V CDR1 and CDR2: LNHNV, YYDKDF (reference sequence). The CDR3 is 15 residues long. CDR3 in amino acids: CATSRQKQGVYEQYF. The CDR3 DNA reads as TGTGCCACCAGCAGACAAAAACAGGGGGTATACGAGCAGTACTTC. The full variable domain, in which reference TRBV15 and TRBJ2-7 provide the parts outside the CDR3, is DAMVIQNPRYQVTQFGKPVTLSCSQTLNHNVMYWYQQKSSQAPKLLFHYYDKDFNNEADTPDNFQSRRPNTSFCFLDIRSPGLGDTAMYLCATSRQKQGVYEQYFGPGTRLTVT.

This clonotype was picked up one time. This sequence joins TRBV5-1 and TRBJ2-5; D assignment may be TRBD1 or TRBD2 (5 bases each). Deletions cut 5 bases from V and 4 bases from J, with 18 bases between. The CDR3 is made up of 15 amino acids. Germline values: CDR1 SGHRS, CDR2 YFSETQ. Here the CDR3 reads CASRLGGTRGETQYF. Written as DNA, the CDR3 is TGCGCCAGCAGACTTGGGGGAACTAGAGGAGAGACCCAGTACTTC.

This clonotype appeared a few times. The chain links TRBV11-3 to TRBJ2-7; 8 nucleotides match TRBD2. The CDR3 runs 15 residues. Per the germline V gene, CDR1 is SGHNT and CDR2 is YENEEA. V lost 8 bases and J lost 2; bases outside the gene matches: 11. The CDR3 sequence: CASGIAREATYEQYF. CDR3 nucleotides: TGTGCCAGCGGCATTGCGCGGGAGGCCACCTACGAGCAGTACTTC.

This clonotype showed up many times. CDR3 sequence: CASSESASGTGELFF. CDR3 DNA: TGCGCCAGCAGTGAGTCGGCTAGCGGGACCGGGGAGCTGTTTTTT. The chain combines TRBV10-1 with TRBJ2-2, with 8 bases identical to TRBD2. V was pared by 0 bases and J by 5 bases, with 2 bases of the junction left unmatched. The CDR3 has 15 residues. In germline, CDR1 is WNHNN, CDR2 SYGVQD (reference sequence).

Many counts were recorded for this clonotype. The chain links TRBV10-3 to TRBJ1-1; possible D gene TRBD1, 6 bases. Germline V lookup: CDR1 ENHRY, CDR2 SYGVKD. The length of the CDR3 is 14 residues. V gave up 3 bases and J gave up 1 base, with 9 bases separating them. CDR3 in amino acids: CAISDSTGNTEAFF. CDR3 bases: TGTGCCATCAGTGATTCGACAGGGAACACTGAAGCTTTCTTT.

V gene TRBV29-1 combines with J gene TRBJ1-5; D not certain. This CDR3 is 10 amino acids long. Germline CDR1 and CDR2: SQVTM and ANQGSEA. The DNA of the CDR3 is TGCACCGACCCCTTTCAGCCCCAGCATTTT. It encodes CTDPFQPQHF.

The chain links TRBV2 to TRBJ1-1, with a weak D call TRBD1 (6 bases). Germline values: CDR1 SNHLY, CDR2 FYNNEI. Trimming took off 5 bases at V and 3 bases at J, with 13 bases between the two ends. The CDR3 has 14 amino acids. The CDR3 sequence: CASSLQGQHTEAFF. The CDR3 DNA sequence: TGTGCCAGCAGTTTACAGGGACAACACACTGAAGCTTTCTTT.

Remarks on this clonotype: Just one base apart from a much larger clone, this may be a read error. The J gene is TRBJ1-2, the V gene TRBV24-1; the D is unclear. The V gene lost 4 bases and the J gene lost 8 bases, with 10 bases spanning the gap. CDR3 size: 12 residues. CDR1 is KGHDR and CDR2 is SFDVKD in the germline V gene. CDR3 sequence (DNA): TGTGCCACCAGTGAAGCAGTGCGGGGCTACACCTTC. Translating gives CATSEAVRGYTF.

For this clonotype: The junction does not match germline at one end; this may be a read error. The rearrangement uses TRBV7-9 and TRBJ2-7, with a possible D match to TRBD2 (6 bases). The CDR3 is made up of 16 amino acids. Germline CDR1 is SEHNR and CDR2 is FQNEAQ (reference sequence). CDR3: CASSPGGVTPTYEQYF. CDR3 nucleotide sequence: TGCGCCAGCAGCCCCGGAGGGGTGACACCGACCTACGAGCAGTACTTC.

This clonotype was detected a few times. This chain joins TRBV5-1 and TRBJ1-2, with D hard to call. Germline CDR1 is SGHRS and CDR2 is YFSETQ. CDR3 length: 14 amino acids. V lost 2 bases and J 4 bases, leaving 12 bases between the germline ends. The CDR3 protein is CASSFDTDIYGYTF. DNA for the CDR3: TGCGCCAGCAGCTTCGACACTGACATCTATGGCTACACCTTC.

Worth noting for this clonotype: A read error may explain this, as a much larger clone is one base away. The chain is built from TRBV29-1 and TRBJ1-2, with 8 bases matching TRBD1. Germline loops: CDR1 SQVTM, CDR2 ANQGSEA. The CDR3 is made up of 13 amino acids. The trim removed 7 bases at V and 6 bases at J, leaving 10 bases unmatched. The DNA of the CDR3 is TGCAGCGCTCCAGGACAGGGTGGCAATGGCTACACCTTC. Protein: CSAPGQGGNGYTF.

Here the CDR3 DNA reads TGTGCCAGCAGCGTAGCTAATAGGGGATATAGCAATCAGCCCCAGCATTTT. It specifies CASSVANRGYSNQPQHF. The chain is built from TRBV9 and TRBJ1-5; D is perhaps TRBD1 (5 bases). The ends were cut back, 0 bases at V and 0 bases at J, with 13 bases in the middle. This CDR3 has 17 residues. CDR1 is SGDLS and CDR2 is YYNGEE in the germline V gene. The variable domain in full, completed from reference TRBV9 and TRBJ1-5, reads DSGVTQTPKHLITATGQRVTLRCSPRSGDLSVYWYQQSLDQGLQFLIQYYNGEERAKGNILERFSAQQFPDLHSELNLSSLELGDSALYFCASSVANRGYSNQPQHFGDGTRLSIL.

The chain carries TRBV12-3 or TRBV12-4 and TRBJ1-6; a possible D gene is TRBD1 (6 bases). The CDR3 covers 15 residues. V shed 2 bases and J shed 11 bases, with 16 bases lying between them. The chain's CDR3 is CASSLMAGEDPPLHF. CDR3 DNA sequence: TGTGCCAGCAGTTTAATGGCAGGGGAGGATCCACCCCTCCACTTT.

This sequence joins TRBV10-2 and TRBJ2-7, with D hard to call. Germline lookup yields CDR1 WSHSY and CDR2 SAAADI. V lost 6 bases, J lost 0 bases, and 27 bases lay in between. This CDR3 is built from 19 residues. Here the CDR3 reads CASSQVLRVGDKGSYEQYF. CDR3 DNA sequence: TGCGCCAGCAGCCAAGTCCTTCGGGTTGGCGATAAAGGCTCCTACGAGCAGTACTTC.